The clone carrying this T cell receptor beta chain was counted between two and nine times. Its antigen is as yet unknown. This same CDR3 is encoded by further DNA sequences in the sample. CD45RO-negative cells were positively selected for CCR7, leaving out terminally differentiated effector memory CD45RA+ cells. The donors, healthy adults who were HIV-negative, had experienced no recent acute infections or vaccinations. The data are from a study of shared clonotypes between healthy human individuals. Germline-derived CDR1 and CDR2 are MNHNY and SVGAGI (reference sequence). V lost 0 bases, J lost 2 bases, and 2 bases lay in between. There are 12 residues in the CDR3. Researchers divided each subset's genomic DNA evenly across several immunoSEQ plates. Here immunoSEQ multiplex PCR was the method, and the copy in TCRdb shows in-frame clones only, minus some. The data hold around 2,100,000 clones, with about 95% observed a single time.

Findings and limits, study-wide: Expectations were that clonotype sharing among donors would be affected by sequencing depth.

The sample taken for sequencing was naive CD8+ T cells sorted from blood. The source is a man younger than 35 in good health. The chain recombines TRBV6-6 with TRBJ2-7; no definite D call. CDR3 in DNA: TGTGCCAGCAGTTACTCCCCCTACGAGCAGTACTTC. Protein sequence: CASSYSPYEQYF.